These T cell receptor beta chains were read from a single sample in a study of cytomegalovirus exposure and HLA in healthy donors. TCRdb's table, derived via immunoSEQ multiplex PCR, lists solely in-frame clones and lacks some. The sample yields under 140,000 clones, 70% to 90% seen once. The sequencing input was PBMCs. These receptors were collected from a woman aged 30 to 39 in good health and CMV-seropositive. Each CDR3 is given without its conserved first and last residue.

V: TRBV19
J: TRBJ1-5
length: 12
CDR3: ASSDRYSNQPQH

V: TRBV2
J: TRBJ2-2
length: 11
CDR3: ASRDRVTGELF

V: TRBV27
J: TRBJ2-1
length: 11
CDR3: ASSYGSLNEQF

V: TRBV6-1
J: TRBJ2-1
length: 14
CDR3: ASSERRDRGPGEQF

V: TRBV6-5
J: TRBJ2-2
length: 12
CDR3: ASTKTGTTGELF

V: TRBV9
J: TRBJ1-1
length: 14
CDR3: ASSGGKGERLTEAF

V: TRBV28
J: TRBJ2-2
length: 12
CDR3: ASSFSANTGELF

V: TRBV10-3
J: TRBJ1-2
length: 10
CDR3: AISRDSYGYT

V: TRBV5-1
J: TRBJ2-6
length: 16
CDR3: ASSLEAGGSSGANVLT

V: TRBV7-2
J: TRBJ2-7
length: 13
CDR3: ASSLTGVAGYEQY

V: TRBV10-3
J: TRBJ2-7
length: 13
CDR3: AISAQSSGKYEQY

V: TRBV11-3
J: TRBJ2-1
length: 12
CDR3: ASSVGLAGNEQF

V: TRBV2
J: TRBJ2-7
length: 15
CDR3: ASSEALLALSSYEQY

V: TRBV27
J: TRBJ2-1
length: 12
CDR3: ASSLGQGFNEQF

V: TRBV27
J: TRBJ2-4
length: 15
CDR3: ASSPDRGLWAKNIQY

V: TRBV5-4
J: TRBJ1-2
length: 11
CDR3: ASSLGGTYGYT

V: TRBV9
J: TRBJ2-7
length: 12
CDR3: ASSEGGEAYEQY

V: TRBV29-1
J: TRBJ2-5
length: 10
CDR3: SVTRIQETQY

V: TRBV7-7
J: TRBJ2-5
length: 12
CDR3: ALWGVTNQETQY

V: TRBV6-6
J: TRBJ1-1
length: 13
CDR3: ASSSSGTGGTEAF

V: TRBV18
J: TRBJ2-1
length: 13
CDR3: ASSPTTSGNNEQF

V: TRBV27
J: TRBJ1-2
length: 11
CDR3: ASSLGGGGGYT

V: TRBV28
J: TRBJ1-2
length: 13
CDR3: ASSIQGLGDYGYT

V: TRBV5-1
J: TRBJ2-3
length: 15
CDR3: ASSSPGSGGNWYTQY

V: TRBV6-5
J: TRBJ2-7
length: 12
CDR3: ASSRTTGPYEQY

V: TRBV30
J: TRBJ2-1
length: 13
CDR3: AWSVPTSGRNEQF

V: TRBV4-3
J: TRBJ1-2
length: 15
CDR3: ASSQDLIRGTNYGYT

V: TRBV14
J: TRBJ1-2
length: 13
CDR3: ASSQGQGAGYGYT

V: TRBV30
J: TRBJ2-7
length: 9
CDR3: AGTSGNEQY

V: TRBV28
J: TRBJ1-2
length: 12
CDR3: ASSALGQYYGYT

V: TRBV28
J: TRBJ1-4
length: 12
CDR3: ASCKGGRQEKLF

V: TRBV25-1
J: TRBJ1-1
length: 9
CDR3: ATAQGTEAF

V: TRBV5-1
J: TRBJ2-3
length: 14
CDR3: ASSPGGFGGTDTQY